These 15 T cell receptor beta chains originate from one sample sequenced in a study of tumor-infiltrating lymphocytes in glioblastoma multiforme. Multiple V-beta primers and a C-beta primer amplified TCRB from RNA. One entry per CDR3 protein results from TCRdb running MiXCR on the multiplex PCR reads. The table includes 8,000 to 10,000 distinct CDR3 sequences, roughly 66% detected once. Sample: brain tumor tissue. The origin of the receptors is a male donor with glioblastoma.

The chain carries TRBV20-1 and TRBJ2-3; D unresolved. Germline-derived CDR1 and CDR2 are DFQATT and SNEGSKA (reference sequence). This CDR3 spans 15 amino acids. V lost 4 bases, J lost 2 bases, and 16 bases lay in between. This chain's CDR3 is CSAMAPAHNTDTQYF. CDR3 nucleotide sequence: TGCAGTGCTATGGCCCCGGCACATAACACAGATACGCAGTATTTT.

The CDR3 nucleotides read TGTGCCAGCAGCGGGGGGTGGCTAGCGGGCTTCAATGAGCAGTTCTTC. As protein: CASSGGWLAGFNEQFF. The chain links TRBV5-4 to TRBJ2-1, with TRBD2 matching 8 bases. V lost 4 bases to trimming and J lost 6 bases; unmatched junction nucleotides: 12. Germline V gene data show CDR1 as SGHNT and CDR2 as YYREEE (reference sequence). The length of the CDR3 is 16 residues.

As for this clonotype: One junction end does not reproduce the germline sequence, and a read error may be involved. The rearrangement uses TRBV5-1 and TRBJ1-1, with 7 bases identical to TRBD1. There are 16 residues in the CDR3. Germline V CDR1 and CDR2: SGHRS, YFSETQ. Here the CDR3 reads CDSSAGQDSLNTEAFF. The CDR3, as DNA: TGCGACAGCAGCGCCGGACAGGACTCCCTGAATACTGAAGCTTTCTTT.

This clonotype was picked up one time. This chain links TRBV5-5 with TRBJ2-1; D might be TRBD2 (6 bases). Trimming took 4 bases from V and 0 from J, leaving 17 bases between them. Germline V gene lookup returns CDR1 SGHKS and CDR2 YYEKEE (reference sequence). The CDR3 consists of 17 residues. CDR3 protein: CASSQEWRGTSYNEQFF. The CDR3 DNA sequence: TGTGCCAGCAGCCAAGAATGGCGGGGAACCTCCTACAATGAGCAGTTCTTC.

This chain links TRBV20-1 with TRBJ1-3; D perhaps matches TRBD1 (6 bases). Germline CDR1 and CDR2: DFQATT and SNEGSKA (reference sequence). CDR3 size: 15 residues. V was clipped by 1 base and J by 0 bases, with 10 bases between them. The CDR3 DNA follows: TGCAGTGCTAGAGTTACAGGGCTCTCTGGAAACACCATATATTTT. Encoded protein: CSARVTGLSGNTIYF.

The rearrangement joins TRBV10-1 to TRBJ1-5; 8 bases are a match to TRBD1. J gave up 0 bases and V 6 bases, and 13 bases lay outside the gene matches. CDR3 size: 18 residues. Germline CDR1 and CDR2: WNHNN and SYGVQD (reference sequence). The CDR3 region is CASRSIPGTGHSNQPQHF. The CDR3 DNA is TGCGCCAGCAGATCTATTCCCGGGACAGGTCATAGCAATCAGCCCCAGCATTTT.

The J gene is TRBJ2-3, the V gene TRBV11-2; the D is unclear. The ends were cut back, 6 bases at V and 0 bases at J, with 4 bases in the middle. Per germline, CDR1 SGHAT and CDR2 FQNNGV. The CDR3 covers 12 residues. This chain's CDR3 is CASRLSTDTQYF. Written as DNA, the CDR3 is TGTGCCAGCAGACTAAGCACAGATACGCAGTATTTT.

The V gene is TRBV10-3, the J gene TRBJ1-3; D is perhaps TRBD1 (6 bases). CDR1 is ENHRY, CDR2 SYGVKD, per germline. The CDR3 extends over 14 amino acids. Trimming removed 0 bases from V and 8 bases from J, with 11 bases in between. CDR3 sequence: CAISESAQGDTIYF. The CDR3 region has the DNA TGTGCCATCAGTGAGTCCGCACAGGGAGACACCATATATTTT.

As for this clonotype: This likely comes from a read error, as the CDR3 has no conserved phenylalanine or tryptophan at its end. The rearrangement uses TRBV5-6 and TRBJ2-7; D remains ambiguous. This CDR3 comprises 13 residues. Germline V gene lookup returns CDR1 SGHDT and CDR2 YYEEEE. The CDR3 coding sequence is TGTGTCAGCAGCTGGGCCCCGTTTAGCGAGCAGTACTAC. This translates into CVSSWAPFSEQYY.

V usage is TRBV7-9 and J usage is TRBJ2-3, with 14 positions matching TRBD2. CDR3 size: 17 residues. Per the germline V gene, CDR1 is SEHNR and CDR2 is FQNEAQ (reference sequence). The V gene end was trimmed by 6 bases and the J gene end by 2 bases; junction bases not matched to a gene: 7. In DNA, the CDR3 is TGTGCCAGCAGGGGGACTAGCGGGAGAGAACTCACAGATACGCAGTATTTT. Translated, it gives CASRGTSGRELTDTQYF.

By sample share, this clonotype is medium-sized. The V and J genes are TRBV10-3 and TRBJ2-7; 9 bases agree with TRBD1. Looked up from germline, CDR1 is ENHRY and CDR2 is SYGVKD. The V segment lost 5 bases and the J segment 3 bases; nucleotides outside the gene matches: 2. The CDR3 spans 13 residues. The CDR3 spells CAISPGQGYEQYF. CDR3 bases: TGTGCCATCAGTCCGGGACAGGGCTACGAGCAGTACTTC.

V usage is TRBV5-6 and J usage is TRBJ2-7, with D unclear. The CDR3 consists of 15 residues. Germline CDR1 is SGHDT and CDR2 is YYEEEE. Written as DNA, the CDR3 is TGTGGCGGCAGCTTTTTTTCGGCAGTCTACTACGAGCAGTACTTC. This translates into CGGSFFSAVYYEQYF.

This clonotype occurred a few times. The rearrangement uses TRBV5-6 and TRBJ2-1; weak D call: TRBD2 (5 bases). This CDR3 is 18 amino acids long. Germline V gene data show CDR1 as SGHDT and CDR2 as YYEEEE. V was pared by 3 bases and J by 0 bases, with 19 bases between. The CDR3: CASSSDEIDYRSYNEQFF. CDR3 DNA: TGTGCCAGCAGCTCCGATGAAATAGACTATCGCTCCTACAATGAGCAGTTCTTC.

Points on this clonotype: One junction end does not reproduce the germline sequence, and a read error may be involved. The chain has TRBV11-2 and TRBJ2-1, with a tentative D call TRBD2 (5 bases). This CDR3 comprises 13 residues. Germline loops: CDR1 SGHAT, CDR2 FQNNGV. The CDR3 DNA follows: TGTGTCAGCGGCTTAGATAGTGGGAATGAGCAGTTCTTC. Its translation: CVSGLDSGNEQFF.

Notes on this clonotype: An end of the junction differs from the germline gene, which may be a read error. CDR3 nucleotides: TGTGTCAGCAGTTTCAACAACAGACTCTACGAGCAGTACTTC. It specifies CVSSFNNRLYEQYF. J is TRBJ2-7 and V is TRBV6-1, with D hard to call. From germline, CDR1 is MNHNS and CDR2 SASEGT. The CDR3 loop spans 14 amino acids.